The next 30 T cell receptor beta chains were all read from a single sample in a study of T-cell reconstitution after alpha-beta-depleted transplantation in children. Preparation of the TCRbeta library involved a method that used unique molecular identifiers. TCRdb ran MiXCR on the PCR reads and lists one entry per CDR3 protein. The sample carries 190,000 or so distinct CDR3 sequences, approximately 6.8% recorded once. Sequencing used PBMCs from the stem cell graft donor, obtained from the stem cell graft. Every receptor here comes from a human donor who donated a stem cell graft to a child with Wiskott-Aldrich syndrome.

In its sample, this clonotype was seen many times. The CDR3 sequence: CASSQSSTVNTEAFF. CDR3 coding DNA: TGCGCCAGCAGCCAAAGCTCGACGGTGAACACTGAAGCTTTCTTT. J is TRBJ1-1 and V is TRBV4-3, with unresolved D. Germline-derived CDR1 and CDR2 are LGHNA and YSLEER. V lost 2 bases and J lost 0, with 10 bases in between. There are 15 residues in the CDR3.

This clonotype was counted many times. This chain uses TRBV7-2 with TRBJ2-3; D gene ambiguous. The CDR3 contains 14 residues. CDR1 is SGHTA and CDR2 is FQGNSA in the germline V gene. V shed 2 bases and J shed 0 bases, with 6 bases lying between them. The DNA of the CDR3 is TGTGCCAGCAGCTTAACGGCTAGCACAGATACGCAGTATTTT. Its protein is CASSLTASTDTQYF.

A few counts support this clonotype. The chain has TRBV28 and TRBJ1-1; D remains ambiguous. Germline CDR1 and CDR2: MDHEN and SYDVKM. V was shortened by 7 bases and J by 5 bases, with 17 bases between the two germline ends. This CDR3 spans 14 amino acids. Written as DNA, the CDR3 is TGTGCCAGCAACAACGATTGGGGTCCGACTGAAGCTTTCTTT. Residues: CASNNDWGPTEAFF.

This clonotype was recorded many times. CDR3 DNA: TGCAGTGCCACTGAAGCTTTCTTT. Translated, it gives CSATEAFF. The gene calls are TRBV20-1 and TRBJ1-1; no firm D call. This CDR3 region has 8 residues. Germline V gene lookup returns CDR1 DFQATT and CDR2 SNEGSKA (reference sequence). V was trimmed by 6 bases and J by 4 bases, leaving 0 bases between them.

The chain employs TRBV9 and TRBJ2-1; D may be TRBD2 (5 bases). CDR3 length equals 17 residues. Trimming removed 0 bases at V and 0 bases at J, with 13 bases between. The germline V gene encodes CDR1 SGDLS and CDR2 YYNGEE. In DNA, the CDR3 is TGTGCCAGCAGCGTAGGCGGGCATCCCCTCTCCTACAATGAGCAGTTCTTC. This codes for CASSVGGHPLSYNEQFF.

V and J are TRBV10-3 and TRBJ2-1, with D uncertain. V was shortened by 7 bases and J by 2 bases, with 12 bases between the two germline ends. CDR3 length: 14 amino acids. CDR1 is ENHRY, CDR2 SYGVKD, per germline. The CDR3 reads CAINAGSTYNEQFF. The CDR3 region has the DNA TGTGCCATCAACGCCGGATCGACCTACAATGAGCAGTTCTTC.

In this sample, this clonotype turned up many times. This chain joins TRBV25-1 and TRBJ1-1; tentative D call: TRBD1 (6 bases). Germline V gene sequence: CDR1 MGHDK, CDR2 SYGVNS. The CDR3 is 15 residues long. The V gene lost 4 bases and the J gene lost 11 bases, with 23 bases spanning the gap. The chain's CDR3 is CASSGTGGAGFWAFF. Written as DNA, the CDR3 is TGTGCCAGCAGTGGGACTGGGGGGGCCGGGTTCTGGGCTTTCTTT.

This clonotype was seen many times. The V and J genes are TRBV12-3 or TRBV12-4 and TRBJ2-2, with no clear D. CDR3 length: 12 amino acids. The V end lost 7 bases, the J end lost 1 base, and 4 bases lay between the germline ends. CDR3 DNA sequence: TGTGCCAGCAAAAGGAACACCGGGGAGCTGTTTTTT. It translates to CASKRNTGELFF.

This clonotype has ten or more counts. This chain links TRBV24-1 with TRBJ1-5; 7 positions match TRBD1. This CDR3 has 16 amino acids. Germline CDR1 and CDR2: KGHDR and SFDVKD. V lost 3 bases, J lost 6 bases, and 10 bases stayed unmatched. The CDR3 spells CATSDPGQRDSQPQHF. The CDR3 DNA sequence: TGTGCCACCAGTGATCCGGGACAGCGGGACAGTCAGCCCCAGCATTTT.

This clonotype was detected many times. The chain couples TRBV20-1 to TRBJ2-3; D might be TRBD2 (5 bases). V lost 5 bases and J 2 bases, leaving 11 bases between the germline ends. The CDR3 runs to 13 residues. Per the germline V gene, CDR1 is DFQATT and CDR2 is SNEGSKA (reference sequence). The CDR3: CSARPLATDTQYF. CDR3 DNA sequence: TGCAGTGCTCGTCCTCTAGCCACAGATACGCAGTATTTT.

This clonotype was counted at least ten times. The chain couples TRBV28 to TRBJ2-7; 7 nucleotides align to TRBD1. The germline V gene has CDR1 MDHEN and CDR2 SYDVKM. The length of the CDR3 is 12 residues. The ends lost 6 bases at V and 5 bases at J; junction bases unmatched: 4. The DNA of the CDR3 is TGTGCCAGCAGACAGGGGCTGGACGAGCAGTACTTC. This codes for CASRQGLDEQYF.

Ten or more counts support this clonotype. This chain uses TRBV7-6 with TRBJ1-1, with D unresolved. The germline V and J ends were trimmed by 1 base and 3 bases, with 6 bases remaining between them. This CDR3 spans 13 amino acids. Germline values: CDR1 SGHVS, CDR2 FNYEAQ. The CDR3 region is CASSLVQDTEAFF. The CDR3 DNA follows: TGTGCCAGCAGCTTAGTTCAGGACACTGAAGCTTTCTTT.

In this sample, this clonotype turned up a few times. The V gene is TRBV6-2 or TRBV6-3, the J gene TRBJ2-1, with 10 bases aligning to TRBD2. J was trimmed by 8 bases and V by 2 bases; bases with no gene match: 18. The CDR3 runs 19 residues. Per the germline V gene, CDR1 is MNHEY and CDR2 is SVGEGT. The CDR3 region is CASSYRALAGVPRTYEQFF. The CDR3 DNA reads TGTGCCAGCAGTTACCGGGCCCTAGCGGGAGTTCCCCGCACGTATGAGCAGTTCTTC.

This clonotype was observed many times. This rearrangement joins TRBV9 to TRBJ2-7; D is perhaps TRBD2 (5 bases). The germline V gene encodes CDR1 SGDLS and CDR2 YYNGEE. The CDR3 extends over 18 amino acids. V lost 1 base and J 0 bases, leaving 20 bases between the germline ends. This chain's CDR3 is CASSVLISGLTFSYEQYF. Here the CDR3 DNA reads TGTGCCAGCAGCGTACTTATTTCAGGACTCACCTTCTCCTACGAGCAGTACTTC.

This clonotype has ten or more counts. The gene calls are TRBV15 and TRBJ2-3; D ambiguous. This CDR3 is 13 amino acids long. Trimming removed 0 bases at V and 8 bases at J, with 9 bases between. Germline values: CDR1 LNHNV, CDR2 YYDKDF (reference sequence). This chain's CDR3 is CATSREKVGTQYF. CDR3 sequence (DNA): TGTGCCACCAGCAGAGAGAAAGTTGGTACGCAGTATTTT.

There are many counts of this clonotype. V gene TRBV24-1 combines with J gene TRBJ1-1; TRBD1 matches 8 bases. The CDR3 is made up of 16 amino acids. Per germline, CDR1 KGHDR and CDR2 SFDVKD. After removal of 4 bases from V and 6 bases from J, the junction contained 12 bases not matched to a gene. CDR3 coding DNA: TGTGCCACCAGTGACGACAGGGTTCAGGGGGCCCCTGAAGCTTTCTTT. The encoded protein is CATSDDRVQGAPEAFF.

The gene calls are TRBV15 and TRBJ1-5; D unresolved. In germline, CDR1 is LNHNV, CDR2 YYDKDF (reference sequence). CDR3 length equals 14 residues. Deletions cut 2 bases from V and 0 bases from J, with 5 bases between. The CDR3 loop reads CATSRRNSNQPQHF. The CDR3 DNA is TGTGCCACCAGCAGAAGAAATAGCAATCAGCCCCAGCATTTT.

This clonotype was counted many times. The rearrangement uses TRBV11-2 and TRBJ1-5; possibly TRBD1 for D (5 bases). The V and J ends lost 5 bases and 3 bases respectively, with 26 bases between them. The CDR3 length is 19 residues. Germline CDR1 and CDR2: SGHAT and FQNNGV. The CDR3 protein is CASSRGLAGIGGDNQPQHF. The CDR3 bases are TGTGCCAGCAGCCGAGGGCTGGCGGGGATCGGAGGGGACAATCAGCCCCAGCATTTT.

At least ten counts were recorded for this clonotype. V usage is TRBV7-2 and J usage is TRBJ2-7, with D perhaps given as TRBD1 or TRBD2 (5 bases each). The CDR3 contains 14 residues. Trimming took 5 bases from V and 3 from J, leaving 14 bases between them. Germline V gives CDR1 SGHTA, CDR2 FQGNSA. The CDR3 region is CASSRRDRDYEQYF. In nucleotides, the CDR3 is TGTGCCAGCAGCCGCCGGGACCGGGACTACGAGCAGTACTTC.

This sequence joins TRBV3-1 and TRBJ2-7, with D perhaps TRBD2 (6 bases). The V gene lost 0 bases and the J gene lost 9 bases, with 15 bases spanning the gap. Germline V gene sequence: CDR1 LGHDT, CDR2 YNNKEL (reference sequence). CDR3 length equals 14 residues. The CDR3 DNA sequence: TGTGCCAGCAGCCAAGATATGGGGGTGGGGGGGCAGTACTTC. Protein product: CASSQDMGVGGQYF.

This clonotype was observed many times. This rearrangement joins TRBV27 to TRBJ1-1, with 8 nucleotides matching TRBD1. V gave up 4 bases and J gave up 6 bases; unmatched junction bases: 10. Per the germline V gene, CDR1 is MNHEY and CDR2 is SMNVEV (reference sequence). The CDR3 is made up of 15 amino acids. Written as DNA, the CDR3 is TGTGCCAGCAGTTCCCCTAGGACAGGGCGAGCTGAAGCTTTCTTT. Protein product: CASSSPRTGRAEAFF.

This clonotype was detected many times. V is TRBV12-3 or TRBV12-4 and J is TRBJ2-1, with D unresolved. Deletions cut 8 bases from V and 9 bases from J, with 8 bases between. This CDR3 is 10 amino acids long. DNA for the CDR3: TGTGCCAGCCGGCTGGGTGAGCAGTTCTTC. Protein sequence: CASRLGEQFF.

This clonotype came up many times. The genes are TRBV20-1 and TRBJ2-1, with 7 bases lining up with TRBD1. The CDR3 extends over 16 amino acids. Germline V gene lookup returns CDR1 DFQATT and CDR2 SNEGSKA (reference sequence). V was pared by 3 bases and J by 5 bases, with 13 bases of the junction left unmatched. CDR3: CSASSSGTARDNEQFF. DNA for the CDR3: TGCAGTGCTAGCTCCTCCGGGACAGCTAGGGACAATGAGCAGTTCTTC.

This clonotype has a handful of counts. This chain connects TRBV4-1 to TRBJ2-3; D uncertain. This CDR3 has 15 amino acids. V was shortened by 8 bases and J by 4 bases, with 19 bases between the two germline ends. Germline assignment: CDR1 MGHRA and CDR2 YSYEKL. CDR3 DNA sequence: TGCGCCAGCGCTCCTGCTCTCCGTTGGGCAGATACGCAGTATTTT. Its protein is CASAPALRWADTQYF.

The chain has TRBV6-5 and TRBJ2-4; 9 bases line up with TRBD1. Germline CDR1 reads MNHEY; CDR2 reads SVGAGI. V gave up 6 bases and J gave up 2 bases; unmatched junction bases: 8. The CDR3 runs to 16 residues. The DNA for the CDR3 is TGTGCCAGCAGACCGGGACAGGGAAGGCCCAAAAACATTCAGTACTTC. Translating it yields CASRPGQGRPKNIQYF.

This clonotype showed up just a few times. The J gene is TRBJ1-5, the V gene TRBV5-6; 8 bases fit TRBD1. Germline trimming cut 3 bases from V and 3 bases from J; bases unmatched to any gene: 5. CDR3 length: 15 amino acids. CDR1 SGHDT and CDR2 YYEEEE come from the germline V gene. CDR3 protein: CASSSRDRYNQPQHF. Written as DNA, the CDR3 is TGTGCCAGCAGCTCCCGGGACAGGTACAATCAGCCCCAGCATTTT.

This clonotype appeared many times. The chain carries TRBV7-8 and TRBJ2-2, with TRBD2 matching over 8 bases. CDR3 size: 16 residues. The V and J ends lost 4 bases and 4 bases, in that order; junction bases with no gene match: 8. The germline CDR1 and CDR2 sequences are SGHVS and FQNEAQ. This CDR3 is CASSSQRERVTGELFF. The CDR3, as DNA: TGTGCCAGCAGCTCCCAGCGGGAGCGGGTCACCGGGGAGCTGTTTTTT.

This clonotype was counted many times. CDR3: CSAPADSLTEAFF. As DNA, the CDR3 is TGCAGTGCTCCCGCTGACAGTTTGACTGAAGCTTTCTTT. J is TRBJ1-1 and V is TRBV20-1; TRBD1 is a possible D gene (5 bases). Germline CDR1 and CDR2: DFQATT and SNEGSKA (reference sequence). Trimming took off 5 bases at V and 5 bases at J, with 15 bases between the two ends. The CDR3 consists of 13 residues.

The J gene is TRBJ1-4, the V gene TRBV5-1; 11 bases fit TRBD1. The CDR3 has 15 amino acids. The V and J ends lost 4 bases and 7 bases, in that order; junction bases with no gene match: 6. The germline CDR1 and CDR2 sequences are SGHRS and YFSETQ. Here the CDR3 DNA reads TGCGCCAGCAGCGGAGACGGGACAGGGGGTGAAAAACTGTTTTTT. Amino acid sequence: CASSGDGTGGEKLFF.

There are many counts of this clonotype. This rearrangement joins TRBV4-1 to TRBJ1-1; D call uncertain. The CDR3 has 13 amino acids. Trimming cost V 3 bases and J 4 bases, with 9 bases left between them. Germline V CDR1 and CDR2: MGHRA, YSYEKL. CDR3 nucleotide sequence: TGCGCCAGCAGCCAGGGTACGAGCACTGAAGCTTTCTTT. Protein product: CASSQGTSTEAFF.